The clone carrying this T cell receptor beta chain was seen only a few times. As yet, its antigen is unknown. The V gene's germline CDR1 is SEHNR and CDR2 FQNEAQ (reference sequence). CDR3 length equals 12 residues. V gave up 8 bases and J gave up 2 bases, with 9 bases separating them. The data originate from a study of response to subunit inactivated influenza vaccine. Study-level points and caveats: The authors suggested that every seasonal influenza vaccination recruits few new T cells.

TCRdb re-analysed the RT-PCR reads in MiXCR, keeping a single row per CDR3 protein. The table records a few hundred thousand distinct CDR3 sequences, around 20% of them present only once. Sequencing was performed on PBMCs from blood, taken 21 months after vaccination. The sequence was collected from a man between 45 and 75 years old who received an inactivated influenza vaccine. J is TRBJ1-1 and V is TRBV7-9; D gene uncertain. The DNA of the CDR3 is TGTGCCAGCGGCAAAGATAACACTGAAGCTTTCTTT. Its protein is CASGKDNTEAFF.